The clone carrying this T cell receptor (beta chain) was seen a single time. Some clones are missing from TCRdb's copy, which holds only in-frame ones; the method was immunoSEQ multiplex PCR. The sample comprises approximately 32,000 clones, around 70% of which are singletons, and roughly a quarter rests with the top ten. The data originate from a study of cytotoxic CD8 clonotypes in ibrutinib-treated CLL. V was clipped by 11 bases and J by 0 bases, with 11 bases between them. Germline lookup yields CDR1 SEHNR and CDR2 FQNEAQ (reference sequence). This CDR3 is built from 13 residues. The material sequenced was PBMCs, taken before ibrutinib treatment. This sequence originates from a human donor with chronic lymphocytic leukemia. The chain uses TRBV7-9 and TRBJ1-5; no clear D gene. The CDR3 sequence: CAVASHSNQPQHF. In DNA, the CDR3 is TGTGCCGTAGCCAGCCATAGCAATCAGCCCCAGCATTTT. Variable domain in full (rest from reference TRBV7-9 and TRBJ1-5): DTGVSQNPRHKITKRGQNVTFRCDPISEHNRLYWYRQTLGQGPEFLTYFQNEAQLEKSRLLSDRFSAERPKGSFSTLEIQRTEQGDSAMYLCAVASHSNQPQHFGDGTRLSIL.